A selection of T cell receptor beta chains follows, all from one sample in a study of early T cells in non-severe SARS-CoV-2 infection. Using its own MiXCR run on the 5' RACE reads, TCRdb lists one record per CDR3 protein. The sample carries 68,000 or so distinct CDR3 sequences, 9% to 15% recorded once. Material for sequencing was whole blood. These receptor sequences come from an adult who was a healthcare worker with PCR-confirmed SARS-CoV-2 infection or an uninfected control (not recorded which). Each CDR3 is given with its conserved first and last residue. A D gene is named only where the DNA matches it firmly. Some rows have no size entry. The others give once, few or many, or a class for an expanded clone.

v_call	j_call	clone_size	cdr3_length	d_call	cdr3_aa	cdr3_nt
TRBV20-1	TRBJ2-3	NA	13	NA	CSAIRGTTDTQYF	TGCAGTGCTATCCGGGGGACAACAGATACGCAGTATTTT
TRBV3-1	TRBJ1-6	NA	13	TRBD1	CASSQGTGGTLHF	TGTGCCAGCAGCCAAGGGACAGGGGGCACCCTCCACTTT
TRBV3-1	TRBJ2-7	NA	16	TRBD2	CASSKRTSGGLYEQYF	TGTGCCAGCAGCAAAAGGACTAGCGGGGGCCTCTACGAGCAGTACTTC
TRBV12-3/TRBV12-4	TRBJ2-5	NA	14	TRBD1	CASSAGGTGPTQYF	TGTGCCAGCAGCGCCGGCGGGACAGGGCCTACCCAGTACTTC
TRBV29-1	TRBJ2-1	few	12	NA	CSYQGLYNEQFF	TGCAGCTATCAGGGGCTCTACAATGAGCAGTTCTTC
TRBV5-1	TRBJ1-1	NA	14	NA	CASSLLGRDTEAFF	TGCGCCAGCAGCTTGTTGGGTAGGGACACTGAAGCTTTCTTT
TRBV2	TRBJ2-7	NA	18	NA	CASRGGQSSLRAVQKQYF	TGTGCCAGCAGGGGAGGACAGTCTTCTTTACGAGCAGTACAAAAGCAGTACTTC
TRBV6-1	TRBJ2-7	NA	16	NA	CASSEWGQTSSYEQYF	TGTGCCAGCAGTGAATGGGGCCAGACTTCATCCTACGAGCAGTACTTC
TRBV6-2/TRBV6-3	TRBJ2-1	few	15	NA	CASSYFPASYNEQFF	TGTGCCAGCAGTTACTTCCCAGCCTCCTACAATGAGCAGTTCTTC
TRBV12-3/TRBV12-4	TRBJ2-3	many	13	NA	CASRPVNLNTQYF	TGTGCCAGCAGACCAGTTAATTTGAATACGCAGTATTTT
TRBV24-1	TRBJ2-3	few	15	TRBD1	CATRGGQGIADTQYF	TGTGCCACCAGGGGGGGACAGGGGATCGCAGATACGCAGTATTTT
TRBV27	TRBJ2-2	many	15	NA	CASRPGTSNTGELFF	TGTGCCAGCAGACCCGGGACGTCTAACACCGGGGAGCTGTTTTTT
TRBV7-6	TRBJ2-3	few	14	NA	CASSLSRMPVTQYF	TGTGCCAGCAGCTTGAGCAGAATGCCAGTGACGCAGTATTTT
TRBV7-2	TRBJ2-7	few	15	TRBD1	CASSLGQGKTYEQYF	TGTGCCAGCAGCTTGGGACAGGGGAAGACTTACGAGCAATACTTC
TRBV7-2	TRBJ2-3	NA	17	TRBD2	CASSPLIVAGAGDTQYF	TGTGCCAGCAGCCCCCTGATAGTAGCGGGGGCTGGGGATACGCAGTATTTT
TRBV3-1	TRBJ2-1	many	14	NA	CASSHAQVYNEQFF	TGTGCCAGCAGCCATGCACAAGTCTACAATGAGCAGTTCTTC